These 25 T cell receptor beta chains were sequenced from one sample in a study of cytomegalovirus exposure and HLA in healthy donors (dated by TCRdb to the late 2010s). Receptor libraries were prepared by the immunoSEQ multiplex PCR assay. TCRdb mirrors the immuneACCESS table, restricted to in-frame sequences. Some clones are absent from its copies; in checked studies, under half trace to an unresolved V gene, and the reason for the others is unknown. The sample table lists tens of thousands of clones, around nine tenths of them with a count of one. In total, the top ten clones hold over 1.1% of the sample. Source material: PBMCs. Receptors originate from a man between 18 and 35 years old in good health and CMV-seronegative.

This clone has a single count. The chain combines TRBV7-9 with TRBJ1-4; 9 bases are a match to TRBD1. With V trimmed by 6 bases and J by 4 bases, 12 bases remained unmatched. Looked up from germline, CDR1 is SEHNR and CDR2 is FQNEAQ (reference sequence). This CDR3 spans 17 amino acids. In DNA form, the CDR3 reads TGTGCCAGCAGTCCAAAACAGGACAGGGGCCTTAATGAAAAACTGTTTTTT. Protein product: CASSPKQDRGLNEKLFF.

This sequence joins TRBV5-1 and TRBJ2-2; D is possibly TRBD2 (6 bases). The CDR3 spans 14 residues. V was clipped by 7 bases and J by 4 bases, with 14 bases between them. From germline, CDR1 is SGHRS and CDR2 YFSETQ. The CDR3 DNA is TGCGCCAGCTACAGACCCGGGGGCACCGGGGAGCTGTTTTTT. This translates into CASYRPGGTGELFF.

This clone was counted once. This chain joins TRBV6-5 and TRBJ1-1; 7 bases are shared with TRBD1. In germline, CDR1 is MNHEY, CDR2 SVGAGI. V was pared by 8 bases and J by 4 bases, with 10 bases of the junction left unmatched. CDR3 length: 14 residues. CDR3 residues: CASPRQGVGTEAFF. The DNA for the CDR3 is TGTGCCAGCCCGAGACAGGGAGTTGGCACTGAAGCTTTCTTT.

This chain joins TRBV28 and TRBJ1-4; D may be TRBD1 (5 bases). In germline, CDR1 is MDHEN, CDR2 SYDVKM. CDR3 length equals 14 residues. Trimming left V 4 bases short and J 8 bases short, with 14 bases between. The CDR3, as DNA: TGTGCCAGCAGTTCAGGGTTTGGAAAGGAAAAACTGTTTTTT. Translated: CASSSGFGKEKLFF.

V is TRBV11-2 and J is TRBJ1-3; TRBD1 aligns across 8 bases. V shed 6 bases and J 0 bases; nucleotides not matched to a gene: 7. CDR3 length equals 16 residues. CDR1 SGHAT and CDR2 FQNNGV come from the germline V gene. CDR3 bases: TGTGCCAGCAGACCAACAGGGGGGAGCTCTGGAAACACCATATATTTT. Its protein is CASRPTGGSSGNTIYF.

This sequence joins TRBV5-4 and TRBJ2-3; 10 bases line up with TRBD2. The J segment lost 2 bases and the V segment lost 0 bases, leaving 3 bases of the junction unmatched. The CDR3 contains 16 residues. Germline lookup yields CDR1 SGHNT and CDR2 YYREEE (reference sequence). CDR3 protein: CASSLEAGGPTDTQYF. CDR3 in DNA: TGTGCCAGCAGCTTGGAAGCGGGAGGGCCCACAGATACGCAGTATTTT.

The chain uses TRBV28 and TRBJ1-5; D unclear. CDR3 length: 14 amino acids. V lost 6 bases and J lost 7, with 16 bases in between. The V gene's germline CDR1 is MDHEN and CDR2 SYDVKM. CDR3 nucleotide sequence: TGTGCCAGCAGCCGTATGGGCGTTTGGCAGCCCCAGCATTTT. It codes for CASSRMGVWQPQHF.

The V and J genes are TRBV30 and TRBJ2-1; 9 bases are a match to TRBD2. This CDR3 spans 13 amino acids. Trimming took 5 bases from V and 7 from J; bases not matched to a gene: 6. The germline CDR1 and CDR2 sequences are GTSNPN and SVGIG (reference sequence). The CDR3 nucleotides read TGTGCCTGGGCGGGACTAGCAGGTAATGAGCAGTTCTTC. Translated: CAWAGLAGNEQFF.

This clone was found once. The V call is TRBV28, the J call TRBJ1-5; a weak D match, TRBD1 (6 bases). The CDR3 length is 18 residues. With 10 bases removed from V and 2 bases from J, the gap between germline ends came to 27 bases. The germline V gene encodes CDR1 MDHEN and CDR2 SYDVKM. The CDR3, as DNA: TGTGCCACGCTACCCTATTTTCGGGACATATCCGGCAATCAGCCCCAGCATTTT. Translated, it gives CATLPYFRDISGNQPQHF.

This chain links TRBV21-1 with TRBJ1-4; the table's D call TRBD1 went unverified against the DNA. TRBV21-1 is a pseudogene locus. The CDR3 contains 12 residues. The CDR3 loop reads CASSNTDEKLFF. The CDR3 coding sequence is TGTGCCAGCAGCAATACAGACGAAAAACTGTTTTTT.

The sample holds one count of this clone. The V and J genes are TRBV19 and TRBJ2-1, with TRBD1 matching over 7 bases. In germline, CDR1 is LNHDA, CDR2 SQIVND (reference sequence). V was clipped by 4 bases and J by 6 bases; unmatched bases: 9. This CDR3 comprises 15 residues. The chain's CDR3 is CASSKQGRPANEQFF. In DNA, the CDR3 is TGTGCCAGTAGTAAACAGGGGCGCCCCGCCAATGAGCAGTTCTTC.

The CDR3 spells CASSLDRVNTGELFF. CDR3 DNA: TGCGCCAGCAGCTTGGACAGGGTTAACACCGGGGAGCTGTTTTTT. The chain joins TRBV5-1 to TRBJ2-2, with D tentatively TRBD1 (6 bases). CDR1 and CDR2 (germline): SGHRS, YFSETQ. Trimming pared 0 bases from V and 2 bases from J, leaving 8 bases between. The CDR3 sequence is 15 residues long.

V gene TRBV9 combines with J gene TRBJ2-1; TRBD1 matches 7 bases. Per the germline V gene, CDR1 is SGDLS and CDR2 is YYNGEE. V lost 0 bases to trimming and J lost 4 bases; unmatched junction nucleotides: 19. The CDR3 length is 20 residues. This chain's CDR3 is CASSVAVGQSVNGVYNEQFF. The DNA of the CDR3 is TGTGCCAGCAGCGTAGCGGTGGGACAGTCTGTAAATGGGGTTTACAATGAGCAGTTCTTC. The full variable domain, rest sourced from reference TRBV9 and TRBJ2-1, is DSGVTQTPKHLITATGQRVTLRCSPRSGDLSVYWYQQSLDQGLQFLIQYYNGEERAKGNILERFSAQQFPDLHSELNLSSLELGDSALYFCASSVAVGQSVNGVYNEQFFGPGTRLTVL.

The CDR3 loop is CASSLSGVQTQYF. The CDR3 region has the DNA TGTGCCAGCAGCTTATCGGGAGTGCAGACCCAGTACTTC. This chain uses TRBV7-6 with TRBJ2-5; tentative D call: TRBD2 (6 bases). The CDR3 is 13 amino acids. Per the germline V gene, CDR1 is SGHVS and CDR2 is FNYEAQ. V lost 2 bases and J 6 bases, leaving 10 bases between the germline ends.

The V and J genes are TRBV27 and TRBJ2-1, with TRBD1 matching 8 bases. The V segment lost 5 bases and the J segment 9 bases; nucleotides outside the gene matches: 9. The CDR3 has 14 residues. Germline V lookup: CDR1 MNHEY, CDR2 SMNVEV (reference sequence). The CDR3 region has the DNA TGTGCCAGCAGTCTCTATCACGACAGGGGTGAGCAGTTCTTC. It translates to CASSLYHDRGEQFF.

This clone has a single count. The chain couples TRBV5-1 to TRBJ2-5, with D maybe TRBD1 (6 bases). This CDR3 is built from 13 residues. Germline assignment: CDR1 SGHRS and CDR2 YFSETQ. Trimming cost V 4 bases and J 2 bases, with 9 bases left between them. CDR3 sequence reads: CASSSTGQETQYF. The DNA of the CDR3 is TGCGCCAGCAGCAGTACAGGGCAAGAGACCCAGTACTTC. Based on the CDR3 plus reference TRBV5-1 and TRBJ2-5, the full variable domain is KAGVTQTPRYLIKTRGQQVTLSCSPISGHRSVSWYQQTPGQGLQFLFEYFSETQRNKGNFPGRFSGRQFSNSRSEMNVSTLELGDSALYLCASSSTGQETQYFGPGTRLLVL.

This clone was picked up a small number of times. The V and J genes are TRBV5-1 and TRBJ2-7, with TRBD2 matching over 11 bases. The germline V gene encodes CDR1 SGHRS and CDR2 YFSETQ. The length of the CDR3 is 17 residues. The junction had 14 bases not matched to a gene; V was cut back by 3 bases and J by 6 bases. The CDR3 sequence is CASSSGRELAGAGEQYF. DNA for the CDR3: TGCGCCAGCAGCTCCGGACGGGAACTAGCGGGAGCTGGCGAGCAGTACTTC.

The chain carries TRBV6-4 and TRBJ2-5, with D tentatively TRBD2 (5 bases). Near its end, the DNA agrees better with TRBJ2-7, so the J call may be wrong. CDR1 MRHNA and CDR2 SNTAGT come from the germline V gene. The CDR3 has 13 amino acids. CDR3 region: CASSERVPYEQYF. As DNA, the CDR3 is TGTGCCAGCAGTGAGCGGGTCCCCTACGAGCAGTACTTC.

Comment on this clone: Other nucleotide sequences in the sample specify the same CDR3. The chain recombines TRBV5-6 with TRBJ1-1; D unresolved. The CDR3 totals 13 residues. Trimming took off 2 bases at V and 1 base at J, with 6 bases between the two ends. Germline V gene sequence: CDR1 SGHDT, CDR2 YYEEEE. As DNA, the CDR3 is TGTGCCAGCAGCTTTGGAGGGAACACTGAAGCTTTCTTT. Protein: CASSFGGNTEAFF. Variable domain in full (rest from reference TRBV5-6 and TRBJ1-1): DAGVTQSPTHLIKTRGQQVTLRCSPKSGHDTVSWYQQALGQGPQFIFQYYEEEERQRGNFPDRFSGHQFPNYSSELNVNALLLGDSALYLCASSFGGNTEAFFGQGTRLTVV.

V gene TRBV7-6 combines with J gene TRBJ1-1; maybe TRBD1 (5 bases). V shed 5 bases and J shed 4 bases, with 17 bases lying between them. The CDR3 length is 15 residues. CDR1 and CDR2 from the germline V gene are SGHVS and FNYEAQ. The CDR3 loop reads CASSPEGTGGTEAFF. The CDR3 nucleotides are TGTGCCAGCAGCCCGGAGGGGACGGGGGGCACTGAAGCTTTCTTT.

The chain recombines TRBV5-1 with TRBJ2-1; TRBD2 matches at 7 bases. Per the germline V gene, CDR1 is SGHRS and CDR2 is YFSETQ. The CDR3 runs to 13 residues. V was clipped by 5 bases and J by 6 bases; unmatched bases: 5. CDR3 loop: CASRAGEGNEQFF. The DNA for the CDR3 is TGCGCCAGCAGGGCGGGAGAAGGCAATGAGCAGTTCTTC.

This clone has only a few counts. The J gene is TRBJ2-7, the V gene TRBV5-1; 7 bases align to TRBD2. The CDR3 has 15 amino acids. Germline V gene lookup returns CDR1 SGHRS and CDR2 YFSETQ. With V trimmed by 6 bases and J by 3 bases, 12 bases remained unmatched. The CDR3 DNA reads TGCGCCAGCAAGGGCTCCGCAGGACTAGGCTACGAGCAGTACTTC. Translated, it gives CASKGSAGLGYEQYF.

The rearrangement links TRBV28 to TRBJ2-3; D remains unclear. V shed 2 bases and J shed 0 bases, with 12 bases lying between them. Germline V lookup: CDR1 MDHEN, CDR2 SYDVKM. This CDR3 contains 16 residues. For the CDR3, the DNA is TGTGCCAGCAGTTTAATTGGCAGGTTTAGCACAGATACGCAGTATTTT. Protein product: CASSLIGRFSTDTQYF.

The chain employs TRBV28 and TRBJ2-1; maybe TRBD2 (5 bases). Deletions cut 6 bases from V and 5 bases from J, with 11 bases between. The germline CDR1 and CDR2 sequences are MDHEN and SYDVKM. The CDR3 loop spans 13 amino acids. The DNA of the CDR3 is TGTGCCAGCAGGTCCTTCGGGGACAATGAGCAGTTCTTC. Its protein is CASRSFGDNEQFF.

The CDR3 bases are TGTGCCAGCAGCGGCGTGCCTAGCGGGGTATACAATGAGCAGTTCTTC. Protein product: CASSGVPSGVYNEQFF. The chain uses TRBV9 and TRBJ2-1; 9 bases fit TRBD2. The J segment lost 4 bases and the V segment lost 3 bases, leaving 8 bases of the junction unmatched. Germline values: CDR1 SGDLS, CDR2 YYNGEE. This CDR3 has 16 amino acids.